One and the same sample provided the 2 T cell receptor beta chains below, sequenced in a study of blood T cell repertoires in COVID-19. TCRdb keeps only in-frame clones here, not all; method: immunoSEQ multiplex PCR. The top ten clones hold approximately 2% of a sample with over 350,000 clones, roughly 85% of them seen once. Source material: PBMCs or T cells enriched from blood (not recorded which). The receptors come from a woman under 30 with acute COVID-19.

The chain recombines TRBV19 with TRBJ1-4; 8 bases line up with TRBD1. Germline CDR1 and CDR2: LNHDA and SQIVND (reference sequence). The junction had 6 bases not matched to a gene; V was cut back by 7 bases and J by 8 bases. The length of the CDR3 is 13 residues. The CDR3 region is CASKGQVEEKLFF. In DNA, the CDR3 is TGTGCCAGTAAGGGACAGGTGGAGGAAAAACTGTTTTTT.

The J gene is TRBJ2-7, the V gene TRBV7-9; 9 nucleotides match TRBD1. CDR3 length: 18 amino acids. J was trimmed by 0 bases and V by 1 base; bases with no gene match: 10. Germline V gene sequence: CDR1 SEHNR, CDR2 FQNEAQ (reference sequence). CDR3 sequence (DNA): TGTGCCAGCAGCTTAGTAGGGACAGGGTTCGGGGGCTCCTACGAGCAGTACTTC. This gives the protein CASSLVGTGFGGSYEQYF.